Here is one T cell receptor beta chain with its context. This sample stems from a study of blood T cell repertoires in COVID-19. Overall study context: COVID-19 samples from acute and convalescent phases originated in the United States, Italy and Spain. PBMCs, B-cell-depleted T cells, or T cells provided the cDNA or gDNA that made up the material.

V was clipped by 5 bases and J by 7 bases; unmatched bases: 5. The germline gives CDR1 SNHLY, CDR2 FYNNEI. This CDR3 is built from 14 residues. Authors' processing steps: Quantification of nucleated cells was approximated via reference gene primer amplification. Sequencing used immunoSEQ multiplex PCR; TCRdb keeps in-frame clones, though not all of them. That table furnishes V, J and clone size, whereas the DNA furnished D and trimming. Of hundreds of thousands of clones listed, roughly 80% are singletons. This receptor was obtained from a woman aged 40 to 49 with active or convalescent COVID-19. The sequenced sample was peripheral blood. The chain joins TRBV2 to TRBJ1-6; 7 nucleotides match TRBD1. The CDR3 spells CASSFGTENSPLHF. The CDR3 DNA reads as TGTGCCAGCAGTTTTGGGACAGAAAATTCACCCCTCCACTTT. The entire variable domain, with the rest obtained from reference TRBV2 and TRBJ1-6, is as follows: EPEVTQTPSHQVTQMGQEVILRCVPISNHLYFYWYRQILGQKVEFLVSFYNNEISEKSEIFDDQFSVERPDGSNFTLKIRSTKLEDSAMYFCASSFGTENSPLHFGNGTRLTVT.